The source of this T cell receptor beta chain is a study of blood T cell repertoires in COVID-19. Study overall: Material from acute and convalescent COVID-19 was sourced from the United States, Italy and Spain. From T cells, B-cell-depleted T cells, or PBMCs came the material, which was cDNA or gDNA.

Per the authors' pipeline: Amplification from reference gene primers served as the basis for estimated nucleated cell counts. Here immunoSEQ multiplex PCR was the method, and the copy in TCRdb shows in-frame clones only, minus some. That table supplies the V and J calls and clone size; D and trimming were determined from the DNA. The sample shows approximately 110,000 clones, 86% of them seen only once. The receptor's source is a human donor in a cohort sampled during active COVID-19. Sample: peripheral blood.

CDR3 sequence (DNA): TGTGCCCGAGCAGGGGTGATACCTAGCACAGATACGCAGTATTTT. It translates to CARAGVIPSTDTQYF. The chain is built from TRBV28 and TRBJ2-3, with a weak D call TRBD1 (6 bases). Germline CDR1 reads MDHEN; CDR2 reads SYDVKM. V was clipped by 11 bases and J by 0 bases, with 18 bases between them. The CDR3 spans 15 residues.